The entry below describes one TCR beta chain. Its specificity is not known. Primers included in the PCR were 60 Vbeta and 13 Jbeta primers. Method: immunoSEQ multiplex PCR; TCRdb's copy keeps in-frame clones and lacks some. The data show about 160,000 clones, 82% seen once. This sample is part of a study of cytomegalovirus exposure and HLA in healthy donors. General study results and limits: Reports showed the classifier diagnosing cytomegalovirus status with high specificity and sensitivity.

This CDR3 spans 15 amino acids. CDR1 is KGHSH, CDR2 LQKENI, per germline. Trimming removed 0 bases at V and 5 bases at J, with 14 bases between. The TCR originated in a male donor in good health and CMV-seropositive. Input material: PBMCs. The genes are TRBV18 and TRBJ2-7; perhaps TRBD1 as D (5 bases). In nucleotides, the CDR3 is TGTGCCAGCTCACCACCCGCCGGACAACTGGACGAGCAGTACTTC. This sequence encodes CASSPPAGQLDEQYF. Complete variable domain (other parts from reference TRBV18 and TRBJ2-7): NAGVMQNPRHLVRRRGQEARLRCSPMKGHSHVYWYRQLPEEGLKFMVYLQKENIIDESGMPKERFSAEFPKEGPSILRIQQVVRGDSAAYFCASSPPAGQLDEQYFGPGTRLTVT.